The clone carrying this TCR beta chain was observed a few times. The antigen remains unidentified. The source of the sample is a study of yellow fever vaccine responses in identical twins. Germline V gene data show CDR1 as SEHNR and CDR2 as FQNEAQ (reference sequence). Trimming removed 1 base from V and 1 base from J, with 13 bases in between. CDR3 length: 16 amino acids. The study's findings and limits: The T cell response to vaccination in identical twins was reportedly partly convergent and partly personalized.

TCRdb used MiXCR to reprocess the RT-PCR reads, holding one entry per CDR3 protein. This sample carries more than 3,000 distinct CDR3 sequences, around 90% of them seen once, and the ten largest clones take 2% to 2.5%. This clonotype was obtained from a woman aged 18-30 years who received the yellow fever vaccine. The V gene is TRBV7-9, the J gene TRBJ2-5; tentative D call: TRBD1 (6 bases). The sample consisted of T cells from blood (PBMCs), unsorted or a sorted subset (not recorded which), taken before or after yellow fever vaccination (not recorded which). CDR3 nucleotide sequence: TGTGCCAGCAGCTTAGGGACAGCAAGAATCCAAGAGACCCAGTACTTC. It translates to CASSLGTARIQETQYF.